These 8 T cell receptor beta chains share one sample of origin, sequenced in a study of blood T cell repertoires in COVID-19. Data came from immunoSEQ multiplex PCR; TCRdb stores just in-frame clones and leaves some out. The sample yields 100,000 to 150,000 clones, approximately 85% seen once. The sample was peripheral blood. The receptors originated from a woman of 80 years or more with acute or convalescent COVID-19.

In DNA form, the CDR3 reads TGCAGAGCAGATAGGGGGTCCGGGACTGAAGCTTTCTTT. Protein: CRADRGSGTEAFF. This rearrangement joins TRBV29-1 to TRBJ1-1; D is possibly TRBD1 (6 bases). There are 13 residues in the CDR3. In germline, CDR1 is SQVTM, CDR2 ANQGSEA.

The rearrangement links TRBV10-1 to TRBJ2-3; 9 bases match TRBD1. The length of the CDR3 is 14 residues. V was pared by 8 bases and J by 4 bases, with 7 bases of the junction left unmatched. Germline CDR1 reads WNHNN; CDR2 reads SYGVQD (reference sequence). CDR3 bases: TGCGCCAGCGGGGACAGGGATACGGCAGATACGCAGTATTTT. This translates into CASGDRDTADTQYF.

This chain links TRBV7-9 with TRBJ1-1; tentative D call: TRBD1 (5 bases). V was trimmed by 3 bases and J by 0 bases, leaving 17 bases between them. CDR3 length: 17 residues. Germline V gene sequence: CDR1 SEHNR, CDR2 FQNEAQ (reference sequence). The CDR3 loop is CASSLYRLVELNTEAFF. CDR3 nucleotides: TGTGCCAGCAGCTTGTACAGGCTGGTTGAGTTGAACACTGAAGCTTTCTTT.

The V call is TRBV6-2 or TRBV6-3, the J call TRBJ1-5, with a weak D call TRBD1 (5 bases). The CDR3 length is 14 residues. The V gene's germline CDR1 is MNHEY and CDR2 SVGEGT. V was pared by 6 bases and J by 3 bases, with 12 bases between. Here the CDR3 reads CASSADSNNQPQHF. CDR3 nucleotides: TGTGCCAGCAGCGCTGACAGCAACAATCAGCCCCAGCATTTT.

The chain links TRBV11-3 to TRBJ1-2; 7 nucleotides agree with TRBD1. From germline, CDR1 is SGHNT and CDR2 YENEEA. V lost 7 bases and J lost 4; bases outside the gene matches: 15. There are 16 residues in the CDR3. The CDR3 spells CASTPLGGRFFYGYTF. The DNA of the CDR3 is TGTGCCAGCACCCCTCTAGGGGGCCGTTTTTTCTATGGCTACACCTTC.

The chain carries TRBV29-1 and TRBJ2-7; TRBD1 matches 8 bases. V gave up 8 bases and J gave up 2 bases; unmatched junction bases: 14. The germline CDR1 and CDR2 sequences are SQVTM and ANQGSEA. There are 15 residues in the CDR3. For the CDR3, the DNA is TGCAGCCCGCGGACAGGGTATGCCCACCCCTACGAGCAGTACTTC. Its protein product is CSPRTGYAHPYEQYF.

J is TRBJ2-1 and V is TRBV29-1; TRBD2 is a possible D gene (5 bases). Between the trimmed V and J ends, which lost 4 bases and 4 bases, there was a span of 5 bases. The V gene's germline CDR1 is SQVTM and CDR2 ANQGSEA. The CDR3 sequence is 11 residues long. The CDR3 sequence is CSVAGYNEQFF. DNA of the CDR3: TGCAGCGTTGCGGGATACAATGAGCAGTTCTTC.

This clone was seen a handful of times. V is TRBV5-1 and J is TRBJ1-2, with 10 bases identical to TRBD1. The CDR3 is 14 amino acids. The V and J ends lost 0 bases and 5 bases, in that order; junction bases with no gene match: 1. Germline CDR1 reads SGHRS; CDR2 reads YFSETQ. Written as DNA, the CDR3 is TGCGCCAGCAGCTTGGGGACAGGGGGATATGGCTACACCTTC. It yields the protein CASSLGTGGYGYTF.